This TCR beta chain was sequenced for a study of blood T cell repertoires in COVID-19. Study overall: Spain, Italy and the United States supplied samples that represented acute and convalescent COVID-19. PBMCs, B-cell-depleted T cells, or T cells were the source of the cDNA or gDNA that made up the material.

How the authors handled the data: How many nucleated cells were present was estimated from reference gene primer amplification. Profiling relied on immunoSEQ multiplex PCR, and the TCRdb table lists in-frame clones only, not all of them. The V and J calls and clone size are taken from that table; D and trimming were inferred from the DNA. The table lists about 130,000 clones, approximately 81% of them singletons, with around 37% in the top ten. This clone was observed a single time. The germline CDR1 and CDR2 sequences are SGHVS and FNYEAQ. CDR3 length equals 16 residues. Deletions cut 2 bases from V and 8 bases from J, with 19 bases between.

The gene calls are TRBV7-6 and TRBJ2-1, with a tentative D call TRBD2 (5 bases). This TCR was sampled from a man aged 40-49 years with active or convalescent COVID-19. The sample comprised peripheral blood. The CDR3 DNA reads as TGTGCCAGCAGCTTAACGGGATCAGTGGTGGCGGATGAGCAGTTCTTC. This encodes CASSLTGSVVADEQFF.